This TCR beta chain was observed in a study of T-cell memory formation after mild COVID-19. TCRdb used MiXCR to reprocess the 5' RACE reads, holding one entry per CDR3 protein. This sample has 250,000 to 300,000 distinct CDR3 sequences, with about 16% found just once. The CDR3 is 16 residues long. The V end was cut by 5 bases, the J end by 1 base, with 17 bases between. Overall study findings and caveats: Clones that shrank (day 15 to 85) were balanced CD4/CD8, whereas later expanders leaned CD4+.

With regard to this clonotype: What it binds is not known.

The sequencing sample was made of PBMCs or a T cell subset sorted from them (not recorded which). The sequence was collected from a man aged 18 to 29 who had mild COVID-19 (a few samples of this study predate the infection). Cell type and time point are not known. The chain couples TRBV12-3 or TRBV12-4 to TRBJ2-5, with D possibly called TRBD1 or TRBD2 (6 bases each). For the CDR3, the DNA is TGTGCCAGCAGTCCCGGGGGCCCATGGGCCCAAGAGACCCAGTACTTC. Translation: CASSPGGPWAQETQYF.